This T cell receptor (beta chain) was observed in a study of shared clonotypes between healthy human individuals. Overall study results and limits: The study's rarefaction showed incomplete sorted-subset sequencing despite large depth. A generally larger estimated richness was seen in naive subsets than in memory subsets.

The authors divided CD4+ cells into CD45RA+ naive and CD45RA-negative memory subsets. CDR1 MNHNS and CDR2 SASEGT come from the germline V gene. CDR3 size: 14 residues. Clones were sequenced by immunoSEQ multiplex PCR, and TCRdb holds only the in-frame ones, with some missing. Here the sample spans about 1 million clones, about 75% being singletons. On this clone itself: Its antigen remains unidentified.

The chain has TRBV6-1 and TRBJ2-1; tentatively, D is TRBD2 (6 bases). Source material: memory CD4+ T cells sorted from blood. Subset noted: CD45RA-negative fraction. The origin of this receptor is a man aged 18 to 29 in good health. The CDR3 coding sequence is TGTGCTTCTCTCCGGGACTCTTTATACAATGAGCAGTTCTTC. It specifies CASLRDSLYNEQFF.